The 5 T cell receptor beta chains presented below share a single source sample, sequenced in a study of Ad26.COV2.S vaccination and SARS-CoV-2 variants. The treatment here: some 20 received Ad26.COV2.S at low or high dose, single or two shots; a few received placebo; per-sample allocation not given. The samples date from day 63 after the first vaccine or placebo injection. Profiled with immunoSEQ multiplex PCR; TCRdb holds only in-frame clones, not every one. The repertoire has 300,000 to 400,000 clones, 88% of them found once; the top ten carry about 6.4%. Sequences were derived from peripheral blood, sampled in a trial of Ad26.COV2.S vaccine versus placebo. These receptor sequences come from a person aged 18-60 years who received the Ad26.COV2.S COVID-19 vaccine or a placebo.

The V gene is TRBV2, the J gene TRBJ2-2, with D unclear. Trimming cost V 3 bases and J 4 bases, with 6 bases left between them. CDR3 length: 13 amino acids. The germline CDR1 and CDR2 sequences are SNHLY and FYNNEI. The CDR3 sequence: CASSDMRTGELFF. Here the CDR3 DNA reads TGTGCCAGCAGTGATATGCGCACCGGGGAGCTGTTTTTT.

This chain uses TRBV3-1 (or the pseudogene TRBV3-2) with TRBJ1-3; D is perhaps TRBD1 (5 bases). CDR1 is LGHDT, CDR2 YNNKEL, per germline (reference sequence). There are 18 residues in the CDR3. Trimming took 5 bases from V and 4 from J, leaving 24 bases between them. The CDR3 region has the DNA TGTGCCAGCAGCTCAAGAATTCAGGGTTTGGTCTCCGGAAACACCATATATTTT. It encodes CASSSRIQGLVSGNTIYF.

The CDR3 DNA reads as TGTGCCAGCAGCCTTCCGACATCTAGCACAGATACGCAGTATTTT. Residues: CASSLPTSSTDTQYF. The chain links TRBV7-2 to TRBJ2-3, with unresolved D. This CDR3 has 15 residues. Germline CDR1 reads SGHTA; CDR2 reads FQGNSA. Trimming removed 5 bases at V and 0 bases at J, with 12 bases between.

This chain links TRBV30 with TRBJ2-6; TRBD1 or TRBD2 may be the D gene (5 bases each). The germline V and J ends were trimmed by 4 bases and 1 base, with 11 bases remaining between them. The germline CDR1 and CDR2 sequences are GTSNPN and SVGIG (reference sequence). The CDR3 totals 15 residues. CDR3 loop: CAWTRGESGANVLTF. In DNA, the CDR3 is TGTGCCTGGACCAGAGGGGAATCTGGGGCCAACGTCCTGACTTTC.

The V and J genes are TRBV23-1 and TRBJ2-7; TRBD2 aligns across 10 bases. TRBV23-1 belongs to the ORF category, with a function that is uncertain. V dropped 6 bases and J dropped 1; count of bases not matched to a gene: 9. The CDR3 spans 16 residues. The CDR3 DNA sequence: TGCGCCAGCAGCCACATAATTAGCGGGGGGTCCTACGAGCAGTACTTC. Protein: CASSHIISGGSYEQYF.